Listed here are 14 T cell receptor beta chains from one sample, sequenced in a study of T-cell reconstitution after alpha-beta-depleted transplantation in children (dated by TCRdb to the mid-2010s). Libraries were constructed by PCR. The run used an Illumina HiSeq 2500. TCR libraries were prepared with molecular barcoding, using unique molecular identifiers to normalize TCRbeta repertoire quantification. The public reads were quality trimmed at Q25 with fastp and then assembled into clones with MiXCR by TCRdb, keeping productive beta chains. Every CDR3 protein is listed once, alongside the most common genes and DNA of its rows. Counted in this sample were approximately 340,000 distinct CDR3 sequences; 9% to 12% of them appeared once. Approximately 2.3% of the sample is taken by the ten largest. The sequencing used PBMCs from the stem cell graft donor, collected from the stem cell graft. The receptors stem from a human donor who donated a stem cell graft to a child with acute lymphoblastic leukemia.

The sample holds many counts of this clonotype. The chain combines TRBV29-1 with TRBJ2-7; D ambiguous. V was pared by 6 bases and J by 2 bases, with 8 bases between. Germline assignment: CDR1 SQVTM and CDR2 ANQGSEA. This CDR3 is 11 amino acids long. The CDR3 loop reads CSVISTYEQYF. In DNA form, the CDR3 reads TGCAGCGTGATCAGCACCTACGAGCAGTACTTC.

At least ten counts were recorded for this clonotype. This chain uses TRBV29-1 with TRBJ2-6; D is ambiguous. The V end lost 4 bases, the J end lost 4 bases, and 8 bases lay between the germline ends. The CDR3 totals 13 residues. Germline V gives CDR1 SQVTM, CDR2 ANQGSEA. The CDR3 loop reads CSVGVGGANVLTF. The CDR3 DNA is TGCAGCGTTGGGGTCGGAGGGGCCAACGTCCTGACTTTC.

In its sample, this clonotype was seen a few times. The chain employs TRBV27 and TRBJ1-2, with 10 bases aligning to TRBD1. The CDR3 has 16 residues. V gave up 3 bases and J gave up 7 bases; unmatched junction bases: 11. Germline loops: CDR1 MNHEY, CDR2 SMNVEV (reference sequence). In DNA, the CDR3 is TGTGCCAGCAGTTTCCGGACAGGGGGGTCCCCGTCTGGCTACACCTTC. Its translation: CASSFRTGGSPSGYTF.

This clonotype came up many times. J is TRBJ2-5 and V is TRBV5-6; D might be TRBD2 (5 bases). The V gene lost 2 bases and the J gene lost 5 bases, with 13 bases spanning the gap. This CDR3 has 14 amino acids. Germline CDR1 is SGHDT and CDR2 is YYEEEE. The chain's CDR3 is CASSLVPGIETQYF. As DNA, the CDR3 is TGTGCCAGCAGCTTAGTGCCCGGGATTGAGACCCAGTACTTC.

The chain links TRBV5-1 to TRBJ1-5; D is uncertain. Trimming removed 0 bases from V and 3 bases from J, with 7 bases in between. This CDR3 has 14 amino acids. From germline, CDR1 is SGHRS and CDR2 YFSETQ. CDR3 nucleotides: TGCGCCAGCAGCTTGGACGGAAACAATCAGCCCCAGCATTTT. Its protein product is CASSLDGNNQPQHF.

The chain is built from TRBV9 and TRBJ2-7; perhaps TRBD2 as D (6 bases). This CDR3 has 13 amino acids. Germline V lookup: CDR1 SGDLS, CDR2 YYNGEE. V lost 7 bases and J lost 3, with 14 bases in between. CDR3 nucleotides: TGTGCCAGCGGAGAGGGAGGCCTCTACGAGCAGTACTTC. This encodes CASGEGGLYEQYF.

This clonotype has just a few counts. The CDR3 nucleotides read TGTGCCAGCAGTGAGGACCGGCGGGACACTGAAGCTTTCTTT. As protein: CASSEDRRDTEAFF. J is TRBJ1-1 and V is TRBV6-1; D gene unclear. Germline V gives CDR1 MNHNS, CDR2 SASEGT. With 3 bases removed from V and 3 bases from J, the gap between germline ends came to 11 bases. This CDR3 contains 14 residues.

The gene calls are TRBV9 and TRBJ1-4, with D possibly matching TRBD1 (5 bases). V was clipped by 0 bases and J by 0 bases, with 15 bases between them. The CDR3 extends over 18 amino acids. Germline V CDR1 and CDR2: SGDLS, YYNGEE. In DNA form, the CDR3 reads TGTGCCAGCAGCGTAGGTGGGCAGGGTATTGCAACTAATGAAAAACTGTTTTTT. It specifies CASSVGGQGIATNEKLFF.

J is TRBJ2-7 and V is TRBV27, with D possibly TRBD2 on 5 matching bases. V lost 5 bases and J 6 bases, leaving 14 bases between the germline ends. The CDR3 length is 13 residues. Per germline, CDR1 MNHEY and CDR2 SMNVEV (reference sequence). CDR3 residues: CASSVTGRSEQYF. For the CDR3, the DNA is TGTGCCAGCAGTGTTACGGGAAGAAGCGAGCAGTACTTC.

Only a few counts were recorded for this clonotype. The DNA for the CDR3 is TGCAGTGCTAGAGATGGACAGGGGGAAGGAGAGACCCAGTACTTC. Protein sequence: CSARDGQGEGETQYF. The J gene is TRBJ2-5, the V gene TRBV20-1, with 10 bases identical to TRBD1. Germline CDR1 is DFQATT and CDR2 is SNEGSKA (reference sequence). The V and J ends lost 0 bases and 4 bases, in that order; junction bases with no gene match: 5. This CDR3 is built from 15 residues.

This clonotype was observed a handful of times. This chain connects TRBV5-6 to TRBJ1-2; perhaps TRBD1 as D (5 bases). The germline gives CDR1 SGHDT, CDR2 YYEEEE. The CDR3 is made up of 16 amino acids. Trimming pared 2 bases from V and 8 bases from J, leaving 22 bases between. The CDR3 nucleotides read TGTGCCAGCAGCTTCCGACCCCCCGACAGTTCTCGGGGCTACACCTTC. Protein: CASSFRPPDSSRGYTF.

The chain combines TRBV7-9 with TRBJ2-3; TRBD1 matches 7 bases. Germline CDR1 and CDR2: SEHNR and FQNEAQ (reference sequence). CDR3 length: 16 amino acids. Trimming at V came to 6 bases and at J to 4 bases, leaving 13 bases not matched to a gene. This CDR3 is CASSHAVGQKADTQYF. For the CDR3, the DNA is TGTGCCAGCAGTCACGCCGTGGGACAGAAGGCAGATACGCAGTATTTT.

This clonotype has just a few counts. V gene TRBV5-1 combines with J gene TRBJ2-7; 14 bases are a match to TRBD2. Germline CDR1 is SGHRS and CDR2 is YFSETQ. The CDR3 loop spans 15 amino acids. V dropped 2 bases and J dropped 5; count of bases not matched to a gene: 3. CDR3 region: CASSFTGLAGDEQYF. CDR3 nucleotide sequence: TGCGCCAGCAGCTTTACGGGACTAGCGGGAGACGAGCAGTACTTC. Together with reference TRBV5-1 and TRBJ2-7, the CDR3 gives the full variable domain: KAGVTQTPRYLIKTRGQQVTLSCSPISGHRSVSWYQQTPGQGLQFLFEYFSETQRNKGNFPGRFSGRQFSNSRSEMNVSTLELGDSALYLCASSFTGLAGDEQYFGPGTRLTVT.

This chain joins TRBV7-6 and TRBJ2-7; D is unresolved. This CDR3 contains 13 residues. Germline CDR1 SGHVS, CDR2 FNYEAQ. V lost 0 bases, J lost 3 bases, and 6 bases lay in between. CDR3 nucleotide sequence: TGTGCCAGCAGCTTAGCGCCGGACTACGAGCAGTACTTC. Its translation: CASSLAPDYEQYF.